Following are 20 T cell receptor beta chains from one sample sequenced in a study of OX40 agonist ivuxolimab in advanced cancers. TCRdb's table, derived via immunoSEQ multiplex PCR, lists solely in-frame clones and lacks some. The sample yields more than 70,000 clones, 85% to 95% seen once. The sample in question was CD4+ or CD8+ T cells sorted from blood, obtained in a trial of the OX40 agonist ivuxolimab. These receptors all stem from an adult with an advanced solid tumor such as melanoma, head and neck, liver or kidney cancer.

The J gene is TRBJ2-1, the V gene TRBV10-1; D not certain. With 3 bases removed from V and 7 bases from J, the gap between germline ends came to 7 bases. Germline-derived CDR1 and CDR2 are WNHNN and SYGVQD (reference sequence). This CDR3 has 12 residues. The CDR3 reads CASSDPSNEQFF. The DNA of the CDR3 is TGCGCCAGCAGTGACCCTAGTAATGAGCAGTTCTTC.

The genes are TRBV29-1 and TRBJ2-3; 7 nucleotides align to TRBD2. The germline CDR1 and CDR2 sequences are SQVTM and ANQGSEA. The CDR3 totals 14 residues. The V gene end was trimmed by 3 bases and the J gene end by 0 bases; junction bases not matched to a gene: 3. The CDR3 region has the DNA TGCAGCGTTGATCGGCGGGAGAGCACAGATACGCAGTATTTT. Translated, it gives CSVDRRESTDTQYF.

The chain uses TRBV5-1 and TRBJ1-2, with D maybe TRBD1 (6 bases). CDR3 size: 15 residues. CDR1 and CDR2 (germline): SGHRS, YFSETQ. V was cut by 4 bases and J by 7 bases, with 20 bases left in between. The CDR3: CASSPSTGFMSGYTF. The CDR3 coding sequence is TGCGCCAGCAGCCCATCGACAGGTTTTATGAGTGGCTACACCTTC.

The gene calls are TRBV7-9 and TRBJ1-4; D may be TRBD1 (5 bases). In germline, CDR1 is SEHNR, CDR2 FQNEAQ (reference sequence). V gave up 7 bases and J gave up 6 bases, with 15 bases separating them. The CDR3 has 14 residues. The CDR3 region has the DNA TGTGCCAGCACAAGCCCGGGGCGAGATGAAAAACTGTTTTTT. Residues: CASTSPGRDEKLFF.

This rearrangement joins TRBV19 to TRBJ1-1, with D tentatively TRBD1 (6 bases). Germline-derived CDR1 and CDR2 are LNHDA and SQIVND (reference sequence). Trimming cost V 2 bases and J 2 bases, with 9 bases left between them. The CDR3 sequence is 14 residues long. The CDR3 DNA follows: TGTGCCAGTAGTATATACGGGGGCAACACTGAAGCTTTCTTT. Amino acids: CASSIYGGNTEAFF.

V and J are TRBV5-1 and TRBJ2-1; maybe TRBD2 (6 bases). Trimming took 4 bases from V and 0 from J, leaving 14 bases between them. CDR1 and CDR2 from the germline V gene are SGHRS and YFSETQ. The CDR3 is 16 residues long. CDR3 protein: CASSRGSGLSYNEQFF. CDR3 sequence (DNA): TGCGCCAGCAGCCGGGGAAGCGGGCTCTCCTACAATGAGCAGTTCTTC.

The V gene is TRBV4-2, the J gene TRBJ2-3, with 7 bases that match TRBD1. From germline, CDR1 is LGHNA and CDR2 YNFKEQ. Losses at the gene ends were 2 bases for V and 6 bases for J; bases not matched to a gene: 11. The CDR3 sequence is 16 residues long. The CDR3 DNA follows: TGTGCCAGCAGCCAAAACACAGGGGCCGCTTCGGATACGCAGTATTTT. Protein: CASSQNTGAASDTQYF.

The chain combines TRBV19 with TRBJ2-2; weak D call: TRBD2 (5 bases). Trimming removed 2 bases at V and 6 bases at J, with 16 bases between. Germline loops: CDR1 LNHDA, CDR2 SQIVND (reference sequence). This CDR3 has 16 amino acids. The CDR3 reads CASSIFWGVGSGELFF. CDR3 nucleotide sequence: TGTGCCAGTAGTATATTTTGGGGAGTAGGGTCCGGGGAGCTGTTTTTT.

V is TRBV12-5 and J is TRBJ2-3; 12 bases fit TRBD2. Germline V gene sequence: CDR1 LGHNT, CDR2 FRNRAP. The junction had 4 bases not matched to a gene; V was cut back by 1 base and J by 2 bases. This CDR3 comprises 17 residues. The CDR3 spells CASGLARTSGDTDTQYF. The CDR3 DNA reads as TGTGCTAGTGGTTTGGCTCGGACTAGCGGGGACACAGATACGCAGTATTTT.

The chain combines TRBV10-2 with TRBJ2-5, with 10 bases fitting TRBD2. CDR3 length: 15 amino acids. J gave up 1 base and V 2 bases, and 1 base lay outside the gene matches. Germline-derived CDR1 and CDR2 are WSHSY and SAAADI. CDR3 DNA sequence: TGCGCCAGCAGTGAGCCTAGCGGGGGCCAAGAGACCCAGTACTTC. Its translation is CASSEPSGGQETQYF.

V is TRBV5-1 and J is TRBJ2-1, with 8 bases lining up with TRBD2. CDR3 length: 15 amino acids. The germline V gene has CDR1 SGHRS and CDR2 YFSETQ. The V gene end was trimmed by 4 bases and the J gene end by 5 bases; junction bases not matched to a gene: 8. CDR3 bases: TGCGCCAGCAGCGTTGGGACTAGGGTAAACAATGAGCAGTTCTTC. Protein product: CASSVGTRVNNEQFF.

This chain links TRBV19 with TRBJ1-6; D call uncertain. The CDR3 has 15 residues. Looked up from germline, CDR1 is LNHDA and CDR2 is SQIVND (reference sequence). Trimming removed 6 bases from V and 9 bases from J, with 18 bases in between. The CDR3: CASSRIQGSSSPLHF. CDR3 sequence (DNA): TGTGCCAGTAGCAGGATACAAGGGTCAAGTTCACCCCTCCACTTT.

A single count supports this clone. This chain links TRBV5-1 with TRBJ2-5; D is unclear. Germline CDR1 reads SGHRS; CDR2 reads YFSETQ. V was shortened by 4 bases and J by 5 bases, with 33 bases between the two germline ends. The CDR3 is made up of 20 amino acids. In DNA form, the CDR3 reads TGCGCCAGCAGCCTAGGCCCAAAGAGAAAACCCTATTACGATGTGGAGACCCAGTACTTC. Its translation: CASSLGPKRKPYYDVETQYF.

V gene TRBV11-2 combines with J gene TRBJ1-1, with 7 bases matching TRBD1. With 5 bases clipped from V and 11 bases from J, the junction kept 20 bases outside the gene matches. The CDR3 totals 16 residues. Germline lookup yields CDR1 SGHAT and CDR2 FQNNGV. The CDR3 reads CASSAPGGAGRLEAFF. CDR3 bases: TGTGCCAGCAGCGCACCAGGGGGGGCGGGAAGATTGGAGGCTTTCTTT.

This clone was recorded a few times. The gene calls are TRBV18 and TRBJ1-1; unclear D gene. V was cut by 3 bases and J by 7 bases, with 6 bases left in between. The CDR3 runs to 11 residues. Per the germline V gene, CDR1 is KGHSH and CDR2 is LQKENI. CDR3 DNA: TGTGCCAGCTCACCGCTAGGTGAAGCTTTCTTT. This encodes CASSPLGEAFF.

The chain recombines TRBV7-2 with TRBJ2-7; the D gene could be TRBD1 or TRBD2 (6 bases each). The germline V gene encodes CDR1 SGHTA and CDR2 FQGNSA. The CDR3 runs to 14 residues. V was trimmed by 4 bases and J by 2 bases, leaving 12 bases between them. Here the CDR3 reads CASSSHGGPYEQYF. The CDR3 DNA sequence: TGTGCCAGCAGCTCGCATGGGGGGCCCTACGAGCAGTACTTC.

The chain carries TRBV5-4 and TRBJ1-1; unclear D gene. Between the trimmed V and J ends, which lost 4 bases and 0 bases, there was a span of 7 bases. The CDR3 has 13 amino acids. From germline, CDR1 is SGHNT and CDR2 YYREEE (reference sequence). The chain's CDR3 is CASSLYMNTEAFF. The CDR3 nucleotides are TGTGCCAGCAGCCTTTACATGAACACTGAAGCTTTCTTT.

The chain combines TRBV11-2 with TRBJ2-7; D might be TRBD1 or TRBD2, each matching 5 bases. V gave up 7 bases and J gave up 0 bases, with 22 bases separating them. This CDR3 is 17 amino acids long. CDR1 and CDR2 (germline): SGHAT, FQNNGV. CDR3 protein: CASTQKFGAQISYEQYF. The CDR3 DNA reads as TGTGCCAGCACCCAGAAGTTCGGGGCCCAGATCTCCTACGAGCAGTACTTC.

V is TRBV2 and J is TRBJ2-7, with D perhaps TRBD2 (6 bases). Trimming left V 1 base short and J 1 base short, with 11 bases between. CDR3 length equals 15 residues. The germline V gene has CDR1 SNHLY and CDR2 FYNNEI. The CDR3 DNA sequence: TGTGCCAGCAGTGAAGTATGGGGGGAATCCTACGAGCAGTACTTC. This translates into CASSEVWGESYEQYF. Looking up the rest from reference TRBV2 and TRBJ2-7 gives the full variable domain: EPEVTQTPSHQVTQMGQEVILRCVPISNHLYFYWYRQILGQKVEFLVSFYNNEISEKSEIFDDQFSVERPDGSNFTLKIRSTKLEDSAMYFCASSEVWGESYEQYFGPGTRLTVT.

This sequence joins TRBV18 and TRBJ1-1; D unresolved. Germline CDR1 and CDR2: KGHSH and LQKENI. The CDR3 length is 12 residues. Trimming removed 3 bases at V and 8 bases at J, with 10 bases between. CDR3 nucleotides: TGTGCCAGCTCACCCACCCCCGGGGAAGCTTTCTTT. This codes for CASSPTPGEAFF.